This is a list of T cell receptor beta chains from one sample in a study of shared clonotypes between healthy human individuals. Generated by immunoSEQ multiplex PCR, the TCRdb table keeps only in-frame clones and is missing some. The sample shows about 680,000 clones, roughly 94% of them seen only once. The sample taken for sequencing was naive CD8+ T cells sorted from blood. The receptors shown here come from a man aged 30 to 39 in good health. The CDR3 runs from the conserved cysteine through the conserved F or W. The D gene is left open where the match is weak.

v_gene: TRBV13; d_gene: -; j_gene: TRBJ2-7; CDR3aa: CASSYTGDLSGEQYF; CDR3nt: TGTGCCAGCAGCTATACCGGGGACCTATCGGGCGAGCAGTACTTC
v_gene: TRBV27; d_gene: TRBD2; j_gene: TRBJ2-1; CDR3aa: CASSLSAGAVNEQFF; CDR3nt: TGTGCCAGCAGTTTATCGGCGGGAGCGGTTAATGAGCAGTTCTTC
v_gene: TRBV29-1; d_gene: TRBD1; j_gene: TRBJ2-1; CDR3aa: CSVFRDRPYNEQFF; CDR3nt: TGCAGCGTATTCCGGGACAGGCCCTACAATGAGCAGTTCTTC
v_gene: TRBV5-5; d_gene: TRBD1; j_gene: TRBJ1-3; CDR3aa: CASSTTRQGSGNTIYF; CDR3nt: TGTGCCAGCAGCACGACCCGACAGGGTTCAGGAAACACCATATATTTT
v_gene: TRBV2; d_gene: -; j_gene: TRBJ2-7; CDR3aa: CASSPGFEMSYEQYF; CDR3nt: TGTGCCAGCAGTCCAGGGTTTGAAATGTCCTACGAGCAGTACTTC
v_gene: TRBV27; d_gene: -; j_gene: TRBJ2-1; CDR3aa: CASSLNPSYNEQFF; CDR3nt: TGTGCCAGCAGTTTAAATCCTAGCTACAATGAGCAGTTCTTC
v_gene: TRBV6-5; d_gene: -; j_gene: TRBJ2-3; CDR3aa: CASSVQGNTDTQYF; CDR3nt: TGTGCCAGCAGCGTACAGGGAAACACAGATACGCAGTATTTT
v_gene: TRBV7-6; d_gene: -; j_gene: TRBJ2-7; CDR3aa: CASSLEYPRPESSYEQYF; CDR3nt: TGTGCCAGCAGCTTAGAATATCCCCGGCCTGAGAGCTCCTACGAGCAGTACTTC
v_gene: TRBV28; d_gene: TRBD1; j_gene: TRBJ2-5; CDR3aa: CASSLERTGRETQYF; CDR3nt: TGTGCCAGCAGTTTAGAAAGGACAGGGCGGGAGACCCAGTACTTC
v_gene: TRBV7-8; d_gene: TRBD2; j_gene: TRBJ2-3; CDR3aa: CASSSSRLAGTDTQYF; CDR3nt: TGTGCCAGCAGTTCCTCTAGACTAGCTGGCACAGATACGCAGTATTTT
v_gene: TRBV7-9; d_gene: -; j_gene: TRBJ2-1; CDR3aa: CASSQRGNEQFF; CDR3nt: TGTGCCAGCAGCCAGAGGGGCAATGAGCAGTTCTTC
v_gene: TRBV2; d_gene: -; j_gene: TRBJ1-4; CDR3aa: CASSERTAANEKLFF; CDR3nt: TGTGCCAGCAGTGAAAGGACAGCCGCTAATGAAAAACTGTTTTTT
v_gene: TRBV6-5; d_gene: TRBD1; j_gene: TRBJ2-5; CDR3aa: CASSYWTGEETQYF; CDR3nt: TGTGCCAGCAGTTACTGGACAGGGGAAGAGACCCAGTACTTC
v_gene: TRBV30; d_gene: TRBD1; j_gene: TRBJ2-4; CDR3aa: CAWSGTENIQYF; CDR3nt: TGTGCCTGGTCTGGGACAGAAAACATTCAGTACTTC
v_gene: TRBV2; d_gene: -; j_gene: TRBJ2-5; CDR3aa: CASSEYNRVRSQETQYF; CDR3nt: TGTGCCAGCAGTGAATATAACAGGGTACGATCCCAAGAGACCCAGTACTTC
v_gene: TRBV18; d_gene: TRBD1; j_gene: TRBJ2-7; CDR3aa: CASSPRRTGSYEQYF; CDR3nt: TGTGCCAGCTCACCGCGACGGACAGGGTCCTACGAGCAGTACTTC
v_gene: TRBV7-9; d_gene: -; j_gene: TRBJ2-5; CDR3aa: CASSLQEEETQYF; CDR3nt: TGTGCCAGCAGCTTACAGGAAGAGGAGACCCAGTACTTC
v_gene: TRBV27; d_gene: TRBD1; j_gene: TRBJ1-5; CDR3aa: CASSSLQGDQPQHF; CDR3nt: TGTGCCAGCAGTTCCCTACAGGGGGACCAGCCCCAGCATTTT
v_gene: TRBV27; d_gene: -; j_gene: TRBJ2-7; CDR3aa: CASSPTVSYEQYF; CDR3nt: TGTGCCAGCAGTCCGACGGTCTCCTACGAGCAGTACTTC
v_gene: TRBV28; d_gene: -; j_gene: TRBJ1-5; CDR3aa: CASSLDGDSNQPQHF; CDR3nt: TGTGCCAGCAGTTTAGACGGGGATAGCAATCAGCCCCAGCATTTT
v_gene: TRBV4-1; d_gene: -; j_gene: TRBJ2-1; CDR3aa: CASSQWGQGYNEQFF; CDR3nt: TGCGCCAGCAGCCAATGGGGGCAGGGATACAATGAGCAGTTCTTC
v_gene: TRBV19; d_gene: -; j_gene: TRBJ1-2; CDR3aa: CASSPGLWGRLSTF; CDR3nt: TGTGCCAGTAGTCCCGGCCTGTGGGGGCGCCTCTCCACCTTC
v_gene: TRBV7-6; d_gene: TRBD1; j_gene: TRBJ2-2; CDR3aa: CASSKGTGGTGELFF; CDR3nt: TGTGCCAGCAGCAAGGGGACAGGGGGCACCGGGGAGCTGTTTTTT
v_gene: TRBV28; d_gene: TRBD1; j_gene: TRBJ1-2; CDR3aa: CASSLNPGTGYSYSRYTF; CDR3nt: TGTGCCAGCAGTTTAAACCCCGGGACAGGGTATTCATATAGTCGCTACACCTTC
v_gene: TRBV19; d_gene: TRBD1; j_gene: TRBJ2-5; CDR3aa: CATRQGLTAQEAQYF; CDR3nt: TGCGCCACCCGACAGGGGCTAACCGCACAAGAGGCCCAGTACTTC
v_gene: TRBV2; d_gene: TRBD1; j_gene: TRBJ2-7; CDR3aa: CASSQRPPGQGFYEQYF; CDR3nt: TGTGCCAGCAGCCAGCGTCCTCCGGGACAGGGATTCTACGAGCAGTACTTC
v_gene: TRBV4-1; d_gene: -; j_gene: TRBJ2-1; CDR3aa: CASSHYNEQFF; CDR3nt: TGCGCCAGCAGCCACTACAATGAGCAGTTCTTC
v_gene: TRBV4-3; d_gene: -; j_gene: TRBJ1-1; CDR3aa: CASSQGSEMNTEAFF; CDR3nt: TGCGCCAGCAGCCAAGGCTCGGAGATGAACACTGAAGCTTTCTTT
v_gene: TRBV7-6; d_gene: -; j_gene: TRBJ2-1; CDR3aa: CASSLGRENSYNEQFF; CDR3nt: TGTGCCAGCAGCTTAGGTCGGGAGAACTCCTACAATGAGCAGTTCTTC
v_gene: TRBV28; d_gene: TRBD2; j_gene: TRBJ2-1; CDR3aa: CASGGTYGLAGAYNEQFF; CDR3nt: TGTGCCAGCGGCGGGACCTACGGACTAGCGGGAGCCTACAATGAGCAGTTCTTC
v_gene: TRBV27; d_gene: -; j_gene: TRBJ2-2; CDR3aa: CASQRAGHLPTGELFF; CDR3nt: TGTGCCAGCCAAAGAGCGGGACACCTACCAACCGGGGAGCTGTTTTTT
v_gene: TRBV4-3; d_gene: -; j_gene: TRBJ2-7; CDR3aa: CASSQLENYEQYF; CDR3nt: TGCGCCAGCAGCCAGTTAGAAAACTACGAGCAGTACTTC
v_gene: TRBV5-4; d_gene: -; j_gene: TRBJ2-7; CDR3aa: CASSLGGGVHTVEQYF; CDR3nt: TGTGCCAGCAGCTTGGGAGGTGGGGTACATACGGTCGAGCAGTACTTC
v_gene: TRBV11-3; d_gene: -; j_gene: TRBJ2-5; CDR3aa: CASSDRLAEGQETQYF; CDR3nt: TGTGCCAGCAGCGACCGATTAGCGGAGGGACAAGAGACCCAGTACTTC
v_gene: TRBV27; d_gene: -; j_gene: TRBJ1-4; CDR3aa: CASSFHPAGEKLFF; CDR3nt: TGTGCCAGCAGTTTTCACCCAGCTGGGGAAAAACTGTTTTTT
v_gene: TRBV11-3; d_gene: TRBD2; j_gene: TRBJ2-5; CDR3aa: CASSLGGRDVQETQYF; CDR3nt: TGTGCCAGCAGCTTAGGAGGGAGGGATGTCCAAGAGACCCAGTACTTC
v_gene: TRBV5-1; d_gene: -; j_gene: TRBJ2-7; CDR3aa: CASSWGVGGLLGYEQYF; CDR3nt: TGCGCCAGCAGCTGGGGGGTTGGAGGGCTGTTAGGCTACGAGCAGTACTTC
v_gene: TRBV7-9; d_gene: TRBD1; j_gene: TRBJ2-7; CDR3aa: CASSLTGGSSYEQYF; CDR3nt: TGTGCCAGCAGCTTAACAGGGGGTAGTAGCTACGAGCAGTACTTC
v_gene: TRBV27; d_gene: TRBD2; j_gene: TRBJ2-2; CDR3aa: CASSLSSGGPPNTGELFF; CDR3nt: TGTGCCAGCAGTTTATCCTCGGGGGGGCCGCCGAACACCGGGGAGCTGTTTTTT
v_gene: TRBV5-5; d_gene: TRBD1; j_gene: TRBJ2-7; CDR3aa: CASSGQASSYEQYF; CDR3nt: TGTGCCAGCAGCGGACAGGCGAGTTCCTACGAGCAGTACTTC
v_gene: TRBV5-4; d_gene: -; j_gene: TRBJ1-1; CDR3aa: CASSLGIGKGIRNTEAFF; CDR3nt: TGTGCCAGCAGCTTGGGAATAGGGAAGGGGATCCGGAACACTGAAGCTTTCTTT
v_gene: TRBV29-1; d_gene: -; j_gene: TRBJ1-4; CDR3aa: CSVDGDRDEKLFF; CDR3nt: TGCAGCGTTGACGGTGACAGAGATGAAAAACTGTTTTTT